This TCR beta chain was identified during a study of Graves' ophthalmopathy and Graves' hyperthyroidism. Orbital computed tomography and thyroid ultrasound, along with TRAb, serum thyroxine and clinical symptoms, underpinned diagnosis. RNA transcripts were the template, and TCR beta CDR3 regions were amplified from them. HTBI primers were employed in first-round RT-PCR, then a second-round multiplex PCR followed. TCRdb re-analysed the multiplex PCR reads in MiXCR, keeping a single row per CDR3 protein. Of 400,000 or so distinct CDR3 sequences detected, 15% to 17% appear once; the ten largest clones hold about 7%. The TCR comes from a woman under 30 with stable Graves' hyperthyroidism. What was sequenced was peripheral blood.

CDR3 amino acids: CASTSSSYEQYF. The CDR3, as DNA: TGTGCCAGCACCTCTAGCTCCTACGAGCAGTACTTC. The gene calls are TRBV28 and TRBJ2-7; no clear D. This CDR3 contains 12 residues. The germline gives CDR1 MDHEN, CDR2 SYDVKM. V lost 7 bases and J 0 bases, leaving 7 bases between the germline ends.